This T cell receptor beta chain was identified in a study of shared T cell receptors in the human thymus. Method: immunoSEQ multiplex PCR; TCRdb's copy keeps in-frame clones and lacks some. The sample contains just under 550,000 clones, about 84% of which appear only once. This clone was counted a single time. The CDR3 covers 15 residues. Germline V lookup: CDR1 MNHEY, CDR2 SMNVEV (reference sequence). V was clipped by 2 bases and J by 2 bases, with 10 bases between them. The data also belong to a second study, concerning human thymus T cells.

This TCR came from a boy under three years old with a congenital heart defect. The V gene is TRBV27, the J gene TRBJ1-3; D might be TRBD1 (5 bases). The sample consisted of thymocytes. Here the CDR3 reads CASSLRGVTGNTIYF. The CDR3 nucleotides read TGTGCCAGCAGTTTACGGGGGGTAACTGGAAACACCATATATTTT.